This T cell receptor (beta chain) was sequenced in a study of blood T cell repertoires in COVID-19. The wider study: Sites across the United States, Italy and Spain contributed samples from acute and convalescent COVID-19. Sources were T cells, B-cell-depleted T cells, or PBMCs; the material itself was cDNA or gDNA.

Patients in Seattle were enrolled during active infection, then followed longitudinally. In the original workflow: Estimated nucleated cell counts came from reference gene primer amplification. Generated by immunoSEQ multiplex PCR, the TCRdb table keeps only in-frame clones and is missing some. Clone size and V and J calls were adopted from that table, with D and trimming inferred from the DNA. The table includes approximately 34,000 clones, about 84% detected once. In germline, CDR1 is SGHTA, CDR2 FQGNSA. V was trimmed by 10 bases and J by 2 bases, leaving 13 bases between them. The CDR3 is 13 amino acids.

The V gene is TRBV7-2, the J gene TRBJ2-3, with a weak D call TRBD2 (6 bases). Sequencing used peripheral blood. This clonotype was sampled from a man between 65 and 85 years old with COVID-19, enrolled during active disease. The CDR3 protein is CATSTSLTDTQYF. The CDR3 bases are TGTGCCACCTCGACTAGTCTCACAGATACGCAGTATTTT. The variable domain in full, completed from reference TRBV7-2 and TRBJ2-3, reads GAGVSQSPSNKVTEKGKDVELRCDPISGHTALYWYRQSLGQGLEFLIYFQGNSAPDKSGLPSDRFSAERTGGSVSTLTIQRTQQEDSAVYLCATSTSLTDTQYFGPGTRLTVL.